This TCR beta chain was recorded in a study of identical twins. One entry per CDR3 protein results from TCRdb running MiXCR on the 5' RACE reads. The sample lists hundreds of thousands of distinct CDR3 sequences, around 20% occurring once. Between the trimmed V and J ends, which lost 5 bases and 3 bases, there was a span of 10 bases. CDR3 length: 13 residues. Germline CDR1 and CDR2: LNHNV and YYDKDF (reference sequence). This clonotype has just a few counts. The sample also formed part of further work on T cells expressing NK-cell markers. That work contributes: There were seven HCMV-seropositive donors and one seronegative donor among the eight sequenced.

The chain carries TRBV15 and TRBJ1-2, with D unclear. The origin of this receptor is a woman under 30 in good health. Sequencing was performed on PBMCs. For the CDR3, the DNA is TGTGCCACCAGCGGCGGGGTTTACTATGGCTACACCTTC. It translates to CATSGGVYYGYTF.